The T cell receptor beta chain described here comes from a study of CD8 T cells in ankylosing spondylitis (dated by TCRdb to 2016 to 2017). Looking at the study overall: The study profiled T cell receptor beta repertoires in healthy donors and ankylosing spondylitis patients to find disease-linked TCR variants. Peripheral blood samples were taken, and synovial fluid was additionally collected from ankylosing spondylitis patients. In total, the full study cohort was made up of 95 to 110 healthy donors and 20 to 25 ankylosing spondylitis patients. Study-wide findings and limitations: Some of the motif variants had been reported before in the synovial fluid and blood of reactive arthritis patients, a finding that suggests common disease-initiation mechanisms. The disease-linked clones were reported as significantly enriched in matched synovial fluid samples from ankylosing spondylitis patients. Blood from ankylosing spondylitis patients appeared to be characterized by a TCR beta motif made up of about 8 highly homologous amino acid variants. The disease-linked clones had a CD8+ phenotype and were found at relatively low frequencies in peripheral blood.

These reads were obtained on an Illumina HiSeq 2500. TCR beta libraries were prepared by quantitative 5'-RACE with molecular barcodes. The published analysis was carried out like this. To identify disease-linked TCR variants, a new computational method was used, one built on a probabilistic model of VDJ rearrangement. TCRdb passed the public sequencing reads through fastp at Q25 and MiXCR, retaining productive beta sequences. Rows are combined by CDR3 protein, so each entry shows the most common genes and DNA. TCRdb's processing, not the study's, gives the V and J calls here. The sample table lists fewer than 550,000 distinct CDR3 sequences, approximately 5.3% of them with a count of one. The top ten clones comprise roughly 3.2% of the sample. This clonotype was recorded many times. The clone's antigen remains unknown. Within one base of it there is no much larger clone, and no base qualities were kept.

V loses 6 bases of germline sequence and J loses 0 bases, and the interval between the two ends is 14 bases. Looking up the germline V gene (reference sequence) yields CDR1 DFQATT and CDR2 SNEGSKA. From the cysteine up to the phenylalanine, the CDR3 has a length of 14 residues. Here the CDR3 DNA is all that survives: 42 bases in frame from base 1. This sequence was found in a male donor with ankylosing spondylitis. The V gene is TRBV20-1 and the J gene is TRBJ1-1, with the D gene too uncertain to name. Specimen: blood, either unsorted or a sorted T cell fraction (not recorded which). The DNA is TGCAGTGCAAAAGACGACTTTATGAACACTGAAGCTTTCTTT. Translated, this is CSAKDDFMNTEAFF.